What follows are 19 T cell receptor beta chains derived from one specimen sequenced in a study of technical replicates of blood from several donors. Using immunoSEQ multiplex PCR, the repertoire was profiled, and TCRdb retains in-frame clones only, with some absent. This repertoire shows some 85,000 clones, about 93% found once; its top ten account for approximately 0.42%. The sequenced material came from T cells isolated from PBMCs. These receptors were obtained from a human donor in good health.

The chain uses TRBV7-9 and TRBJ1-3, with 8 bases that match TRBD1. This CDR3 is built from 16 residues. Germline lookup yields CDR1 SEHNR and CDR2 FQNEAQ (reference sequence). Trimming cost V 5 bases and J 4 bases; bases outside gene matches: 10. CDR3 residues: CASSLNFRTGGNTIYF. DNA of the CDR3: TGTGCCAGCAGCCTAAACTTTCGGACAGGGGGAAACACCATATATTTT.

The chain links TRBV7-9 to TRBJ2-5, with 8 bases fitting TRBD1. In germline, CDR1 is SEHNR, CDR2 FQNEAQ (reference sequence). J lost 8 bases, V lost 5 bases, and 22 bases had no gene match. The length of the CDR3 is 18 residues. The CDR3 spells CASSPILGTGPGSETQYF. In DNA, the CDR3 is TGTGCCAGCAGCCCTATATTGGGGACAGGCCCCGGGTCGGAAACCCAGTACTTC. Using reference TRBV7-9 and TRBJ2-5 for the parts outside the CDR3, the full variable domain is DTGVSQNPRHKITKRGQNVTFRCDPISEHNRLYWYRQTLGQGPEFLTYFQNEAQLEKSRLLSDRFSAERPKGSFSTLEIQRTEQGDSAMYLCASSPILGTGPGSETQYFGPGTRLLVL.

The chain is built from TRBV6-1 and TRBJ1-2; TRBD1 agrees at 9 bases. The length of the CDR3 is 14 residues. Germline CDR1 reads MNHNS; CDR2 reads SASEGT. Losses at the gene ends were 10 bases for V and 4 bases for J; bases not matched to a gene: 10. CDR3 coding DNA: TGTGCCACCCTACCGGGACAGGGTATCTATGGCTACACCTTC. Residues: CATLPGQGIYGYTF.

CDR3 in amino acids: CASSEGLVSYEQYF. In DNA form, the CDR3 reads TGTGCCAGCAGTGAAGGACTTGTCTCCTACGAGCAGTACTTC. V is TRBV2 and J is TRBJ2-7; no reliable D call. Trimming removed 1 base at V and 0 bases at J, with 7 bases between. From germline, CDR1 is SNHLY and CDR2 FYNNEI. This CDR3 has 14 residues. Supplemented by reference TRBV2 and TRBJ2-7, the full variable domain reads EPEVTQTPSHQVTQMGQEVILRCVPISNHLYFYWYRQILGQKVEFLVSFYNNEISEKSEIFDDQFSVERPDGSNFTLKIRSTKLEDSAMYFCASSEGLVSYEQYFGPGTRLTVT.

The chain is built from TRBV19 and TRBJ2-7; 12 bases are shared with TRBD2. Trimming removed 5 bases from V and 2 bases from J; junction bases left unmatched: 4. The V gene's germline CDR1 is LNHDA and CDR2 SQIVND (reference sequence). The CDR3 loop spans 15 amino acids. The chain's CDR3 is CASSPPSGRAYEQYF. The CDR3 coding sequence is TGTGCCAGTAGTCCTCCTAGCGGGAGGGCCTACGAGCAGTACTTC. The entire variable domain, with the rest obtained from reference TRBV19 and TRBJ2-7, is as follows: DGGITQSPKYLFRKEGQNVTLSCEQNLNHDAMYWYRQDPGQGLRLIYYSQIVNDFQKGDIAEGYSVSREKKESFPLTVTSAQKNPTAFYLCASSPPSGRAYEQYFGPGTRLTVT.

CDR3 amino acids: CASSLAGEGLNEQFF. CDR3 sequence (DNA): TGTGCCAGCAGTTTAGCGGGGGAAGGCCTCAATGAGCAGTTCTTC. The chain employs TRBV27 and TRBJ2-1; 7 bases map to TRBD2. The germline CDR1 and CDR2 sequences are MNHEY and SMNVEV (reference sequence). The CDR3 is made up of 15 amino acids. V shed 2 bases and J 6 bases; nucleotides not matched to a gene: 7.

The V and J genes are TRBV7-2 and TRBJ2-7; 8 bases line up with TRBD1. After removal of 1 base from V and 7 bases from J, the junction contained 6 bases not matched to a gene. The CDR3 has 14 amino acids. In germline, CDR1 is SGHTA, CDR2 FQGNSA. DNA for the CDR3: TGTGCCAGCAGCTTAGGCAGGGGGCTTTGGGAGCAGTACTTC. Protein product: CASSLGRGLWEQYF.

The genes are TRBV7-9 and TRBJ2-5; no reliable D call. The CDR3 loop spans 15 amino acids. V was clipped by 2 bases and J by 2 bases, with 12 bases between them. Germline CDR1 reads SEHNR; CDR2 reads FQNEAQ (reference sequence). The CDR3 protein is CASSLKAQVQETQYF. The CDR3 coding sequence is TGTGCCAGCAGCTTAAAGGCGCAGGTACAAGAGACCCAGTACTTC.

J is TRBJ1-1 and V is TRBV5-1; TRBD1 matches at 7 bases. CDR1 SGHRS and CDR2 YFSETQ come from the germline V gene. The CDR3 is made up of 13 amino acids. V was clipped by 2 bases and J by 3 bases; unmatched bases: 1. CDR3 DNA sequence: TGCGCCAGCAGCTTTCAGGGGGACACTGAAGCTTTCTTT. Encoded protein: CASSFQGDTEAFF.

The rearrangement joins TRBV2 to TRBJ1-1, with D possibly matching TRBD1 (5 bases). The CDR3 consists of 14 residues. V gave up 7 bases and J gave up 4 bases, with 16 bases separating them. CDR1 and CDR2 from the germline V gene are SNHLY and FYNNEI. The CDR3 is CASIDSYRITEAFF. The DNA of the CDR3 is TGTGCCAGCATAGACAGTTACCGAATCACTGAAGCTTTCTTT.

The CDR3 loop reads CASSPEIRDQPQHF. The CDR3 nucleotides read TGTGCCAGCTCACCGGAGATTCGGGATCAGCCCCAGCATTTT. The chain couples TRBV18 to TRBJ1-5; unclear D gene. Germline V gives CDR1 KGHSH, CDR2 LQKENI. Between the trimmed V and J ends, which lost 3 bases and 5 bases, there was a span of 11 bases. CDR3 length: 14 residues.

The CDR3 reads CASSPRDRTYNEQFF. For the CDR3, the DNA is TGTGCCAGCAGCCCGCGGGACCGAACCTACAATGAGCAGTTCTTC. The chain has TRBV5-4 and TRBJ2-1; possible D gene TRBD2, 6 bases. The ends were cut back, 4 bases at V and 2 bases at J, with 13 bases in the middle. The CDR3 is 15 amino acids. Germline V gives CDR1 SGHNT, CDR2 YYREEE (reference sequence). The complete variable domain, with remaining parts taken from reference TRBV5-4 and TRBJ2-1, reads ETGVTQSPTHLIKTRGQQVTLRCSSQSGHNTVSWYQQALGQGPQFIFQYYREEENGRGNFPPRFSGLQFPNYSSELNVNALELDDSALYLCASSPRDRTYNEQFFGPGTRLTVL.

V and J are TRBV4-1 and TRBJ2-7, with a weak D call TRBD2 (5 bases). The ends were cut back, 4 bases at V and 6 bases at J, with 10 bases in the middle. Germline assignment: CDR1 MGHRA and CDR2 YSYEKL. This CDR3 contains 12 residues. DNA for the CDR3: TGCGCCAGCAGCCTCCTAGCAGGCGAGCAGTACTTC. Protein sequence: CASSLLAGEQYF.

V usage is TRBV5-1 and J usage is TRBJ1-2, with 7 bases aligning to TRBD1. Losses at the gene ends were 0 bases for V and 8 bases for J; bases not matched to a gene: 10. The CDR3 covers 15 residues. CDR1 SGHRS and CDR2 YFSETQ come from the germline V gene. CDR3 bases: TGCGCCAGCAGCTTGGACCGGGACAGCTGGGGGGGCTACACCTTC. Its translation is CASSLDRDSWGGYTF.

CDR3 sequence: CASNSSPAEKLFF. CDR3 bases: TGTGCCAGCAACTCAAGCCCCGCGGAAAAACTGTTTTTT. The J gene is TRBJ1-4, the V gene TRBV5-5; D gene uncertain. The V gene's germline CDR1 is SGHKS and CDR2 YYEKEE (reference sequence). Deletions cut 6 bases from V and 8 bases from J, with 14 bases between. The length of the CDR3 is 13 residues.

The rearrangement links TRBV5-1 to TRBJ1-2; 7 positions match TRBD1. CDR1 and CDR2 (germline): SGHRS, YFSETQ. The CDR3 contains 16 residues. With V trimmed by 0 bases and J by 8 bases, 13 bases remained unmatched. The CDR3 DNA follows: TGCGCCAGCAGCTTGGGACAGGGAATTTTCAGCCAGGGCTACACCTTC. This translates into CASSLGQGIFSQGYTF. Filled out from reference TRBV5-1 and TRBJ1-2, the complete variable domain reads KAGVTQTPRYLIKTRGQQVTLSCSPISGHRSVSWYQQTPGQGLQFLFEYFSETQRNKGNFPGRFSGRQFSNSRSEMNVSTLELGDSALYLCASSLGQGIFSQGYTFGSGTRLTVV.

The chain links TRBV4-1 to TRBJ2-5; 15 nucleotides align to TRBD2. Germline CDR1 reads MGHRA; CDR2 reads YSYEKL. The CDR3 length is 16 residues. J lost 4 bases, V lost 4 bases, and 4 bases had no gene match. The DNA of the CDR3 is TGCGCCAGCAGCCCAGGGACTAGCGGGAGGCCAGAGACCCAGTACTTC. Translated: CASSPGTSGRPETQYF.

This clone has only one observation. The rearrangement joins TRBV6-6 to TRBJ1-1; 9 positions match TRBD1. The germline gives CDR1 MNHNY, CDR2 SVGAGI (reference sequence). This CDR3 is built from 15 residues. The V gene end was trimmed by 5 bases and the J gene end by 7 bases; junction bases not matched to a gene: 11. The CDR3 nucleotides are TGTGCCAGCAGTCCTCGGACAGGGGACGGGGGTGAAGCTTTCTTT. Its protein is CASSPRTGDGGEAFF.

V and J are TRBV27 and TRBJ2-1; D perhaps matches TRBD2 (5 bases). CDR3 length: 11 amino acids. Trimming pared 2 bases from V and 9 bases from J, leaving 5 bases between. CDR1 and CDR2 (germline): MNHEY, SMNVEV (reference sequence). The CDR3 sequence is CASSLAGEQFF. The DNA of the CDR3 is TGTGCCAGCAGTTTAGCGGGTGAGCAGTTCTTC.